This T cell receptor beta chain was captured in a study of CD8+CD57+ T cells in acquired aplastic anemia. Study information: Across the sorted CD4+ and CD8+ cells, DNA amounts averaged roughly 3 ug. Study results and limitations: Patients and controls shared just under 30 CD8+ CDR3 sequences, highly expressed in patients. The study found no significant CD8+ Simpson's diversity difference between patients and controls.

Sequencing was done on patients that had shown CD8+CD57+ cell expansion by flow cytometry. CDR3 and TCR beta VDJ profiling relied on genomic DNA as the template. One entry per CDR3 protein, called by TCRdb with MiXCR from the reads. In the table there are a few hundred thousand distinct CDR3 sequences, around 33% of which are singletons. Ten or more counts support this clonotype. The antigen is not known. Unmatched junction bases numbered 8, after V lost 8 bases and J lost 3 bases. The length of the CDR3 is 14 residues. In germline, CDR1 is ENHRY, CDR2 SYGVKD. The sample consisted of sorted CD4+, CD8+, or CD8+CD57+ T cells (not recorded which) from PBMCs. This chain uses TRBV10-3 with TRBJ2-7; TRBD1 aligns across 9 bases. This receptor was identified in a human donor with aplastic anemia. The CDR3 DNA reads TGTGCCATCGGGAAAACGGGACAGGGCTACGAGCAGTACTTC. This sequence encodes CAIGKTGQGYEQYF.